These 30 T cell receptor beta chains were sequenced from one sample in a study of sequential checkpoint blockade in melanoma. Treatment reported: randomized to nivolumab then ipilimumab (arm A) or the reverse (arm B). TCRdb's table, derived via immunoSEQ multiplex PCR, lists solely in-frame clones and lacks some. The sample lists roughly 5,300 clones; more than 25% were seen once. The specimen comprised tumor tissue (inferred from file names), sampled from a patient given nivolumab and ipilimumab in sequence. The source is a human donor with melanoma.

This chain joins TRBV6-1 and TRBJ2-2; no reliable D call. CDR1 and CDR2 from the germline V gene are MNHNS and SASEGT. This CDR3 is 16 amino acids long. The V gene lost 1 base and the J gene lost 8 bases, with 17 bases spanning the gap. The chain's CDR3 is CASSEGLGRAIGELFF. CDR3 DNA: TGTGCCAGCAGTGAAGGTTTGGGCAGAGCTATAGGGGAGCTGTTTTTT.

The chain couples TRBV19 to TRBJ1-3; D not certain. The CDR3 has 14 residues. Trimming cost V 5 bases and J 0 bases, with 8 bases left between them. Looked up from germline, CDR1 is LNHDA and CDR2 is SQIVND (reference sequence). DNA for the CDR3: TGTGCCAGTAGTGAAAGCGTCTCTGGAAACACCATATATTTT. The encoded protein is CASSESVSGNTIYF.

This clone came up a few times. V and J are TRBV18 and TRBJ2-1; D unclear. Looked up from germline, CDR1 is KGHSH and CDR2 is LQKENI. The CDR3 sequence is 13 residues long. V lost 4 bases, J lost 3 bases, and 7 bases lay in between. CDR3 sequence (DNA): TGTGCCAGCTCACTCTCGGACTACAATGAGCAGTTCTTC. It codes for CASSLSDYNEQFF.

The J gene is TRBJ2-2, the V gene TRBV30; 7 bases line up with TRBD1. Germline V CDR1 and CDR2: GTSNPN, SVGIG (reference sequence). The CDR3 has 13 amino acids. The J segment lost 6 bases and the V segment lost 2 bases, leaving 3 bases of the junction unmatched. Written as DNA, the CDR3 is TGTGCCTGGAGTAAGGGGGCCCCCGGGGAGCTGTTTTTT. It is translated as CAWSKGAPGELFF.

The chain is built from TRBV19 and TRBJ2-2, with D uncertain. V lost 2 bases, J lost 0 bases, and 4 bases lay in between. The CDR3 loop spans 14 amino acids. Looked up from germline, CDR1 is LNHDA and CDR2 is SQIVND (reference sequence). CDR3 region: CASSIRPNTGELFF. DNA of the CDR3: TGTGCCAGTAGTATACGACCGAACACCGGGGAGCTGTTTTTT.

This clone was detected only a few times. V usage is TRBV7-7 and J usage is TRBJ2-5, with 11 nucleotides matching TRBD2. V lost 5 bases to trimming and J lost 5 bases; unmatched junction nucleotides: 7. Looked up from germline, CDR1 is SSHAT and CDR2 is FNYEAQ (reference sequence). This CDR3 spans 15 amino acids. The chain's CDR3 is CASSRLAGGRETQYF. The CDR3, as DNA: TGTGCCAGCAGCCGCCTAGCGGGAGGTCGGGAGACCCAGTACTTC.

V gene TRBV5-1 combines with J gene TRBJ1-4; TRBD1 is a possible D gene (5 bases). V was pared by 3 bases and J by 7 bases, with 19 bases between. CDR3 length: 16 amino acids. Germline CDR1 reads SGHRS; CDR2 reads YFSETQ. The CDR3: CASSSGLRPLSEKLFF. CDR3 nucleotides: TGCGCCAGCAGCTCGGGACTGAGACCACTAAGTGAAAAACTGTTTTTT.

There are a few counts of this clone. This rearrangement joins TRBV5-1 to TRBJ2-6, with 10 nucleotides matching TRBD2. Germline assignment: CDR1 SGHRS and CDR2 YFSETQ. The CDR3 is made up of 18 amino acids. The junction had 7 bases not matched to a gene; V was cut back by 4 bases and J by 0 bases. Here the CDR3 reads CASSPGASGGSGANVLTF. CDR3 sequence (DNA): TGCGCCAGCAGCCCTGGGGCTAGCGGGGGCTCTGGGGCCAACGTCCTGACTTTC.

As regards this clone: The junction departs from the called germline gene at one end, perhaps through a read error. V and J are TRBV6-7 and TRBJ2-7; a possible D gene is TRBD1 (6 bases). TRBV6-7 is an ORF for which the function is uncertain. The CDR3 spans 11 residues. Here the CDR3 reads CAGRGPYEQYF. In nucleotides, the CDR3 is TGTGCCGGCAGGGGCCCCTACGAGCAGTACTTC.

The table lists this clone with a few counts. The rearrangement joins TRBV11-1 to TRBJ2-1; D assignment may be TRBD1 or TRBD2 (6 bases each). V shed 5 bases and J shed 6 bases, with 14 bases lying between them. The germline gives CDR1 SGHAT, CDR2 FQDESV (reference sequence). This CDR3 comprises 14 residues. Here the CDR3 reads CASSQGGTSNEQFF. CDR3 DNA: TGTGCCAGCAGCCAAGGGGGGACGAGCAATGAGCAGTTCTTC.

The CDR3 bases are TGTGCCAGCAGAAGGACACTCGCGAACACCGGGGAGCTGTTTTTT. This encodes CASRRTLANTGELFF. The rearrangement uses TRBV6-8 and TRBJ2-2; weak D call: TRBD1 (5 bases). CDR3 length: 15 amino acids. Germline V gives CDR1 MNHGY, CDR2 SAAAGT. V was cut by 6 bases and J by 0 bases, with 11 bases left in between.

This chain connects TRBV18 to TRBJ1-4; tentative D call: TRBD1 (5 bases). CDR3 length: 14 amino acids. V was shortened by 6 bases and J by 7 bases, with 15 bases between the two germline ends. Germline CDR1 and CDR2: KGHSH and LQKENI. The CDR3 sequence: CASSPLNGGEKLFF. The CDR3 region has the DNA TGTGCCAGCTCGCCCCTAAACGGGGGTGAAAAACTGTTTTTT.

In this sample, this clone turned up many times. This chain uses TRBV11-3 with TRBJ2-1, with 9 bases identical to TRBD1. Germline V lookup: CDR1 SGHNT, CDR2 YENEEA. The ends lost 2 bases at V and 0 bases at J; junction bases unmatched: 14. The CDR3 spans 20 residues. Here the CDR3 DNA reads TGTGCCAGCAGCTTATGTGGGACAGGGTTTTGGAGGTGCTCCTACAATGAGCAGTTCTTC. Translation gives CASSLCGTGFWRCSYNEQFF.

V and J are TRBV5-1 and TRBJ2-5; D is possibly TRBD2 (6 bases). This CDR3 spans 14 amino acids. V was clipped by 0 bases and J by 1 base, with 7 bases between them. Germline V lookup: CDR1 SGHRS, CDR2 YFSETQ. The CDR3 nucleotides read TGCGCCAGCAGCTTGGTGACTAGCCAAGAGACCCAGTACTTC. This sequence encodes CASSLVTSQETQYF.

The rearrangement joins TRBV5-1 to TRBJ2-3; 8 bases align to TRBD2. This CDR3 is 15 amino acids long. Germline-derived CDR1 and CDR2 are SGHRS and YFSETQ. V dropped 0 bases and J dropped 5; count of bases not matched to a gene: 5. The CDR3 protein is CASSLAAGAGDTQYF. CDR3 in DNA: TGCGCCAGCAGCTTGGCAGCGGGAGCAGGAGATACGCAGTATTTT.

The V gene is TRBV29-1, the J gene TRBJ2-7; 10 bases line up with TRBD1. The germline V gene has CDR1 SQVTM and CDR2 ANQGSEA. V was clipped by 5 bases and J by 6 bases; unmatched bases: 13. This CDR3 region has 15 residues. CDR3 in DNA: TGCAGCGTTTGGGGGCTGGCGGGACAGGGGTTCGAGCAGTACTTC. Translation gives CSVWGLAGQGFEQYF.

This clone has more than one count but fewer than ten. V gene TRBV29-1 combines with J gene TRBJ1-5, with 7 bases aligning to TRBD1. Germline-derived CDR1 and CDR2 are SQVTM and ANQGSEA. The J segment lost 4 bases and the V segment lost 6 bases, leaving 3 bases of the junction unmatched. The CDR3 is 12 residues long. CDR3 in amino acids: CSVTTGNQPQHF. In DNA, the CDR3 is TGCAGCGTGACGACAGGGAATCAGCCCCAGCATTTT.

The chain joins TRBV30 to TRBJ2-5, with D tentatively TRBD1 (6 bases). The V gene's germline CDR1 is GTSNPN and CDR2 SVGIG (reference sequence). This CDR3 has 16 residues. V was clipped by 3 bases and J by 0 bases, with 17 bases between them. CDR3 region: CAWSTTGNWDQETQYF. For the CDR3, the DNA is TGTGCCTGGAGCACCACAGGGAATTGGGACCAAGAGACCCAGTACTTC.

V gene TRBV30 combines with J gene TRBJ1-2; the D gene is possibly TRBD1 (6 bases). Looked up from germline, CDR1 is GTSNPN and CDR2 is SVGIG (reference sequence). V was clipped by 1 base and J by 3 bases, with 15 bases between them. CDR3 length equals 15 residues. The CDR3 sequence: CAWSAVYKGDYGYTF. CDR3 sequence (DNA): TGTGCCTGGAGTGCCGTGTATAAGGGGGACTATGGCTACACCTTC.

This chain connects TRBV12-5 to TRBJ1-2, with D possibly being TRBD1 (6 bases). The CDR3 has 13 amino acids. V lost 2 bases, J lost 6 bases, and 10 bases lay in between. CDR1 is LGHNT and CDR2 is FRNRAP in the germline V gene. In DNA, the CDR3 is TGTGCTAGTGGTTTGTGGAGGGGGGATGGCTACACCTTC. Its protein is CASGLWRGDGYTF.

This clone was counted many times. This sequence joins TRBV11-3 and TRBJ2-1, with TRBD1 matching over 9 bases. The V gene end was trimmed by 3 bases and the J gene end by 5 bases; junction bases not matched to a gene: 11. Germline V gene sequence: CDR1 SGHNT, CDR2 YENEEA. CDR3 length: 17 amino acids. The CDR3 nucleotides are TGTGCCAGCAGCTTTTTGATAGGGACAGGGCGAAACAATGAGCAGTTCTTC. This gives the protein CASSFLIGTGRNNEQFF.

In its sample, this clone was seen a few times. V and J are TRBV6-8 and TRBJ1-3, with a weak D call TRBD1 (5 bases). Germline CDR1 MNHGY, CDR2 SAAAGT. The CDR3 is 15 amino acids. V lost 0 bases to trimming and J lost 3 bases, with 9 bases between them. CDR3 nucleotide sequence: TGTGCCAGCAGTTACTCGGAGGGGAATGGAAACACCATATATTTT. Its protein is CASSYSEGNGNTIYF.

In DNA form, the CDR3 reads TGCGCCAGCAGTGATTTTCCGGGACTAAGACAAGAGACCCAGTACTTC. This translates into CASSDFPGLRQETQYF. The V call is TRBV10-2, the J call TRBJ2-5, with 7 nucleotides matching TRBD2. Germline CDR1 WSHSY, CDR2 SAAADI. The CDR3 sequence is 16 residues long. The junction had 9 bases not matched to a gene; V was cut back by 3 bases and J by 2 bases.

The chain combines TRBV12-5 with TRBJ2-3; possible D gene TRBD1, 6 bases. V lost 5 bases and J lost 5, with 20 bases in between. This CDR3 comprises 16 residues. Germline V gene lookup returns CDR1 LGHNT and CDR2 FRNRAP. The CDR3 here is CASGTKKGEMIDTQYF. The CDR3 DNA follows: TGTGCTAGTGGTACCAAAAAGGGGGAGATGATAGATACGCAGTATTTT.

V and J are TRBV5-1 and TRBJ2-4, with D tentatively TRBD2 (6 bases). There are 14 residues in the CDR3. V gave up 4 bases and J gave up 10 bases, with 18 bases separating them. Germline-derived CDR1 and CDR2 are SGHRS and YFSETQ. The CDR3 region has the DNA TGCGCCAGCAGCCCCGATGAGGCGGGATGGATTCAGTACTTC. Its protein is CASSPDEAGWIQYF.

This clone was recorded at least ten times. The V and J genes are TRBV11-3 and TRBJ2-1, with 8 nucleotides matching TRBD1. Germline CDR1 is SGHNT and CDR2 is YENEEA. V gave up 4 bases and J gave up 9 bases; unmatched junction bases: 8. CDR3 length equals 14 residues. As DNA, the CDR3 is TGTGCCAGCAGCTCCCAGGGGGCGCGACGTGAGCAGTTCTTC. Protein product: CASSSQGARREQFF. Drawing the rest from reference TRBV11-3 and TRBJ2-1, the complete variable domain is EAGVVQSPRYKIIEKKQPVAFWCNPISGHNTLYWYLQNLGQGPELLIRYENEEAVDDSQLPKDRFSAERLKGVDSTLKIQPAELGDSAVYLCASSSQGARREQFFGPGTRLTVL.

This clone showed up just a few times. The chain joins TRBV30 to TRBJ2-5; tentatively, D is TRBD1 (5 bases). V dropped 1 base and J dropped 5 bases, with 14 bases sitting between them. The CDR3 has 14 amino acids. Germline V lookup: CDR1 GTSNPN, CDR2 SVGIG (reference sequence). CDR3 residues: CAWSGGAHGETQYF. CDR3 DNA: TGTGCCTGGAGTGGTGGGGCCCACGGGGAGACCCAGTACTTC.

The chain links TRBV18 to TRBJ2-1, with 10 nucleotides matching TRBD2. CDR1 is KGHSH, CDR2 LQKENI, per germline. CDR3 length: 18 residues. V shed 1 base, J shed 4 bases, and the junction held 10 bases outside the gene matches. CDR3 region: CASSPQAGAGGIYNEQFF. In DNA form, the CDR3 reads TGTGCCAGCTCACCACAAGCAGGAGCGGGAGGGATTTACAATGAGCAGTTCTTC.

The chain couples TRBV19 to TRBJ2-5; TRBD2 aligns across 7 bases. Per germline, CDR1 LNHDA and CDR2 SQIVND (reference sequence). V dropped 8 bases and J dropped 5; count of bases not matched to a gene: 5. CDR3 length equals 12 residues. CDR3 nucleotides: TGTGCCAGTGGCGGGACTACGGAGACCCAGTACTTC. Encoded protein: CASGGTTETQYF. Based on the CDR3 plus reference TRBV19 and TRBJ2-5, the full variable domain is DGGITQSPKYLFRKEGQNVTLSCEQNLNHDAMYWYRQDPGQGLRLIYYSQIVNDFQKGDIAEGYSVSREKKESFPLTVTSAQKNPTAFYLCASGGTTETQYFGPGTRLLVL.

The genes are TRBV7-7 and TRBJ1-3; 7 bases agree with TRBD1. V shed 6 bases, J shed 3 bases, and the junction held 5 bases outside the gene matches. CDR3 length equals 14 residues. Germline V lookup: CDR1 SSHAT, CDR2 FNYEAQ (reference sequence). The CDR3 DNA reads as TGTGCCAGCAGGACGCAGGGGGGTGGAAACACCATATATTTT. It translates to CASRTQGGGNTIYF.